The following is a T cell receptor beta chain sequence with its context. These data originate in a study of shared clonotypes between healthy human individuals. Assay used: immunoSEQ multiplex PCR; TCRdb lists only in-frame clones, some missing. The table includes about 1.5 million clones, 98% detected once. From germline, CDR1 is SGHRS and CDR2 YFSETQ. Unmatched junction bases numbered 16, after V lost 0 bases and J lost 1 base. This CDR3 has 20 amino acids. Donors included only healthy HIV-negative adults lacking recent acute infections or vaccinations. A split of CD4+ cells into CD45RA+ naive and CD45RA-negative memory subsets was performed.

The clonotype was recovered from a man in his thirties or forties in good health. This chain connects TRBV5-1 to TRBJ2-5, with 9 nucleotides matching TRBD1. Material: naive CD4+ T cells sorted from blood. Described subset: CD45RA+ positively selected. CDR3 sequence: CASSLGGFRTGGDIQETQYF. As DNA, the CDR3 is TGCGCCAGCAGCTTGGGTGGTTTTCGTACAGGGGGCGACATCCAAGAGACCCAGTACTTC. Full variable domain (missing parts from reference TRBV5-1 and TRBJ2-5): KAGVTQTPRYLIKTRGQQVTLSCSPISGHRSVSWYQQTPGQGLQFLFEYFSETQRNKGNFPGRFSGRQFSNSRSEMNVSTLELGDSALYLCASSLGGFRTGGDIQETQYFGPGTRLLVL.